Presented here are 18 T cell receptor beta chains from one specimen sequenced in a study of blood T cell repertoires in COVID-19. The assay was immunoSEQ multiplex PCR, and TCRdb's table has in-frame clones only and misses some. Of under 45,000 clones listed, 90% are singletons. Source material: peripheral blood. All receptors derive from a man between 60 and 70 years old with active or convalescent COVID-19.

The gene calls are TRBV6-1 and TRBJ1-1; D not certain. The CDR3 sequence is 16 residues long. Germline V CDR1 and CDR2: MNHNS, SASEGT. V was cut by 0 bases and J by 1 base, with 12 bases left in between. The CDR3 DNA follows: TGTGCCAGCAGTGAAGCTTGGAAAGGGAGGAACACTGAAGCTTTCTTT. The encoded protein is CASSEAWKGRNTEAFF.

This clone was seen just once. The V gene is TRBV9, the J gene TRBJ2-1; D is unresolved. Germline CDR1 SGDLS, CDR2 YYNGEE. This CDR3 has 15 residues. Trimming took off 1 base at V and 5 bases at J, with 13 bases between the two ends. In DNA form, the CDR3 reads TGTGCCAGCAGCGTATATCCCCTCGTAGACAATGAGCAGTTCTTC. Translating it yields CASSVYPLVDNEQFF.

This clone came up once. The genes are TRBV28 and TRBJ2-1; D may be TRBD2 (6 bases). Germline V gene lookup returns CDR1 MDHEN and CDR2 SYDVKM. This CDR3 is 19 amino acids long. V lost 8 bases to trimming and J lost 0 bases, with 26 bases between them. CDR3 coding DNA: TGTGCCAGCTCCCTCAGTCTTACTAGCTCCCAGAGCTCCTACAATGAGCAGTTCTTC. Translating gives CASSLSLTSSQSSYNEQFF.

The chain uses TRBV5-1 and TRBJ1-1, with 7 positions matching TRBD1. The CDR3 has 15 residues. Germline trimming cut 4 bases from V and 3 bases from J; bases unmatched to any gene: 9. Germline-derived CDR1 and CDR2 are SGHRS and YFSETQ. The chain's CDR3 is CASSLIGTVDTEAFF. DNA of the CDR3: TGCGCCAGCAGCCTCATAGGGACAGTGGACACTGAAGCTTTCTTT. The full variable domain, completed using reference TRBV5-1 and TRBJ1-1, is KAGVTQTPRYLIKTRGQQVTLSCSPISGHRSVSWYQQTPGQGLQFLFEYFSETQRNKGNFPGRFSGRQFSNSRSEMNVSTLELGDSALYLCASSLIGTVDTEAFFGQGTRLTVV.

The chain carries TRBV12-5 and TRBJ2-1; TRBD2 aligns across 7 bases. Germline CDR1 and CDR2: LGHNT and FRNRAP. Losses at the gene ends were 5 bases for V and 9 bases for J; bases not matched to a gene: 4. CDR3 length: 12 amino acids. CDR3 bases: TGTGCTAGTGGTCGGCGGGAGAGTGAGCAGTTCTTC. It is translated as CASGRRESEQFF.

The chain employs TRBV10-2 and TRBJ2-3, with 7 bases identical to TRBD2. From germline, CDR1 is WSHSY and CDR2 SAAADI. This CDR3 comprises 11 residues. Unmatched junction bases numbered 4, after V lost 9 bases and J lost 7 bases. In DNA form, the CDR3 reads TGCGCCAGTGGGGAGGGACATACGCAGTATTTT. Its protein product is CASGEGHTQYF.

V and J are TRBV19 and TRBJ1-1; D uncertain. CDR3 length: 14 amino acids. Germline CDR1 is LNHDA and CDR2 is SQIVND (reference sequence). The ends were cut back, 5 bases at V and 1 base at J, with 11 bases in the middle. CDR3 in DNA: TGTGCCAGTAGTTTCCGGGTCAAGAACACTGAAGCTTTCTTT. It translates to CASSFRVKNTEAFF.

The chain has TRBV6-5 and TRBJ1-2, with no clear D. Trimming left V 6 bases short and J 10 bases short, with 18 bases between. Germline values: CDR1 MNHEY, CDR2 SVGAGI. The CDR3 is made up of 13 amino acids. This CDR3 reads CASSPPGSIFYTF. The CDR3, as DNA: TGTGCCAGCAGCCCGCCCGGGAGTATTTTCTACACCTTC.

CDR3 nucleotide sequence: TGCGCCAGCAGCTTGGGCGGAAGCTCCTACGAGCAGTACTTC. It is translated as CASSLGGSSYEQYF. The gene calls are TRBV5-1 and TRBJ2-7; D not resolved. From germline, CDR1 is SGHRS and CDR2 YFSETQ. Trimming cost V 0 bases and J 0 bases, with 7 bases left between them. The CDR3 contains 14 residues.

V and J are TRBV6-5 and TRBJ2-1; maybe TRBD2 (5 bases). V lost 7 bases to trimming and J lost 9 bases, with 16 bases between them. Germline V CDR1 and CDR2: MNHEY, SVGAGI. The length of the CDR3 is 13 residues. The CDR3 bases are TGTGCCAGCAACTACTTTTCTAGCAGTGAGCAGTTCTTC. Translated: CASNYFSSSEQFF.

This chain links TRBV2 with TRBJ2-1; D is undetermined. The V gene's germline CDR1 is SNHLY and CDR2 FYNNEI. Trimming removed 7 bases from V and 10 bases from J, with 14 bases in between. This CDR3 spans 12 amino acids. CDR3 sequence reads: CASTVNEWEQFF. Here the CDR3 DNA reads TGTGCCAGCACGGTAAATGAATGGGAGCAGTTCTTC.

In its sample, this clone ranks as medium-sized. The rearrangement links TRBV28 to TRBJ2-7, with D possibly matching TRBD1 (6 bases). This CDR3 has 13 residues. Trimming removed 3 bases at V and 2 bases at J, with 8 bases between. Germline V gene data show CDR1 as MDHEN and CDR2 as SYDVKM. CDR3 residues: CASSFAGAYEQYF. The CDR3 nucleotides are TGTGCCAGCAGTTTTGCAGGGGCCTACGAGCAGTACTTC.

V is TRBV6-5 and J is TRBJ1-2, with TRBD1 as a possible D gene (5 bases). The CDR3 runs 14 residues. Trimming stripped 2 bases from V and 6 bases from J, with 13 bases between. CDR1 is MNHEY and CDR2 is SVGAGI in the germline V gene. This CDR3 is CASSYRGGEDGYTF. CDR3 DNA: TGTGCCAGCAGTTACCGCGGGGGGGAGGATGGCTACACCTTC.

This sequence joins TRBV27 and TRBJ2-1, with TRBD1 as a possible D gene (5 bases). The V end lost 6 bases, the J end lost 6 bases, and 9 bases lay between the germline ends. CDR1 and CDR2 from the germline V gene are MNHEY and SMNVEV (reference sequence). This CDR3 spans 12 amino acids. CDR3 sequence (DNA): TGTGCCAGCAGAGGGGATGTCAATGAGCAGTTCTTC. It translates to CASRGDVNEQFF.

This chain joins TRBV5-5 and TRBJ1-2; no clear D gene. The CDR3 is made up of 14 amino acids. Germline V lookup: CDR1 SGHKS, CDR2 YYEKEE (reference sequence). Trimming took 0 bases from V and 0 from J, leaving 6 bases between them. CDR3 amino acids: CASSLGTTNYGYTF. The CDR3 DNA is TGTGCCAGCAGCTTGGGCACAACTAACTATGGCTACACCTTC.

This chain uses TRBV6-6 with TRBJ1-6; 8 bases align to TRBD1. Per the germline V gene, CDR1 is MNHNY and CDR2 is SVGAGI (reference sequence). The CDR3 is 14 amino acids. J gave up 9 bases and V 5 bases, and 6 bases lay outside the gene matches. The CDR3 here is CASSRDRGSSPLHF. CDR3 DNA: TGTGCCAGCAGTAGAGACAGGGGATCTTCACCCCTCCACTTT.

This chain uses TRBV2 with TRBJ2-7, with TRBD2 matching over 7 bases. The trim removed 4 bases at V and 4 bases at J, leaving 4 bases unmatched. Per germline, CDR1 SNHLY and CDR2 FYNNEI. The CDR3 has 13 amino acids. The CDR3 DNA follows: TGTGCCAGCAGTGTCGGGGGGAGGTACGAGCAGTACTTC. This gives the protein CASSVGGRYEQYF.

The V gene is TRBV7-8, the J gene TRBJ2-6; 7 bases fit TRBD1. CDR1 SGHVS and CDR2 FQNEAQ come from the germline V gene. This CDR3 spans 17 amino acids. V dropped 1 base and J dropped 2; count of bases not matched to a gene: 5. The CDR3 region has the DNA TGTGCCAGCAGCTTAGATACAGGGGTTGCTGGGGCCAACGTCCTGACTTTC. It is translated as CASSLDTGVAGANVLTF. The whole variable domain, filled in from reference TRBV7-8 and TRBJ2-6, reads GAGVSQSPRYKVAKRGQDVALRCDPISGHVSLFWYQQALGQGPEFLTYFQNEAQLDKSGLPSDRFFAERPEGSVSTLKIQRTQQEDSAVYLCASSLDTGVAGANVLTFGAGSRLTVL.